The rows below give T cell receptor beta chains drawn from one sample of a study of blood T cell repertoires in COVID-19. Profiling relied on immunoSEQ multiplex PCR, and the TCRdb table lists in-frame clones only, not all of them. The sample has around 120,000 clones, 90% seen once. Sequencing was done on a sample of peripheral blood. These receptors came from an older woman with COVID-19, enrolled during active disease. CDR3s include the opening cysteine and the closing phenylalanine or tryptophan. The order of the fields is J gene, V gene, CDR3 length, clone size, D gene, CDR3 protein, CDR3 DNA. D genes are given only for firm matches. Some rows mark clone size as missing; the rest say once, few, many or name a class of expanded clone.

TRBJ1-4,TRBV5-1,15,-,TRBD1,CASSPTGGTNEKLFF,TGCGCCAGCAGTCCCACAGGGGGAACTAATGAAAAACTGTTTTTT
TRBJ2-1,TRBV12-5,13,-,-,CASGLVLYNEQFF,TGTGCTAGTGGTTTGGTACTCTACAATGAGCAGTTCTTC
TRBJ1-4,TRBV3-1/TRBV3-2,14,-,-,CASSARVTNEKLFF,TGTGCCAGCAGCGCCAGGGTGACTAATGAAAAACTGTTTTTT
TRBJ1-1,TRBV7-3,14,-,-,CASSLTQGLAEAFF,TGTGCCAGCAGCTTAACCCAGGGTCTCGCTGAAGCTTTCTTT
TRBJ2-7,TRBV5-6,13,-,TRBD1,CASSRDSPYEQYF,TGTGCCAGCAGCAGGGACAGTCCCTACGAGCAGTACTTC
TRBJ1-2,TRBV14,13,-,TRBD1,CASSPGQVYGYTF,TGTGCCAGCAGCCCCGGACAGGTCTATGGCTACACCTTC
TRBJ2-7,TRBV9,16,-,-,CASSVAGARALYEQYF,TGTGCCAGCAGCGTAGCGGGTGCGCGAGCTCTCTACGAGCAGTACTTC
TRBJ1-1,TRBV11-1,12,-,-,CASSLQNTEAFF,TGTGCCAGCAGCTTACAGAACACTGAAGCTTTCTTT
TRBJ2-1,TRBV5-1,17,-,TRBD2,CASTRLEGLAGSNEQFF,TGCGCCAGCACCCGGCTGGAAGGACTAGCGGGTAGCAATGAGCAGTTCTTC
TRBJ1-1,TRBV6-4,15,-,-,CASSAKAWADTEAFF,TGTGCCAGCAGTGCGAAGGCCTGGGCCGACACTGAAGCTTTCTTT
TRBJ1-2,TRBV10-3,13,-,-,CAISGETGNGYTF,TGTGCCATCAGTGGAGAAACAGGGAATGGCTACACCTTC
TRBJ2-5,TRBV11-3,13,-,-,CASSFSRQETQYF,TGTGCCAGCAGCTTCAGCAGGCAAGAGACCCAGTACTTC
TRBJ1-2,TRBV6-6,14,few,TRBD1,CASRATGDGYGYTF,TGTGCCAGCAGAGCGACAGGGGATGGGTATGGCTACACCTTC
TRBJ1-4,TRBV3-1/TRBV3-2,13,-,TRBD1,CASTRGVDEKLFF,TGTGCCAGCACCAGGGGGGTTGACGAAAAACTGTTTTTT
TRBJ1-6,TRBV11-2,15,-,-,CASSFGGADNSPLHF,TGTGCCAGCAGCTTTGGGGGCGCCGATAATTCACCCCTCCACTTT
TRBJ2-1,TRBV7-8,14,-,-,CASSVMFNSDEQFF,TGTGCCAGCAGCGTCATGTTCAACTCGGATGAGCAGTTCTTC
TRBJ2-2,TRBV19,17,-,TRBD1,CASSSMGRAGGTGELFF,TGTGCCAGTAGTAGTATGGGCCGAGCAGGGGGTACCGGGGAGCTGTTTTTT
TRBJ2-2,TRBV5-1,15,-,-,CASSFYRSNTGELFF,TGCGCCAGCAGCTTTTACAGGTCGAACACCGGGGAGCTGTTTTTT
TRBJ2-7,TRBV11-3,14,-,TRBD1,CASSLTGGSGEQYF,TGTGCCAGCAGCTTAACAGGGGGCTCGGGCGAGCAGTACTTC
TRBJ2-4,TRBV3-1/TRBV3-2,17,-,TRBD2,CASSLSSGDLAKNIQYF,TGTGCCAGCAGCCTGTCTAGCGGGGACCTAGCCAAAAACATTCAGTACTTC
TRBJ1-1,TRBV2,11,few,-,CASTDKLEAFF,TGTGCCAGCACTGACAAGCTCGAAGCTTTCTTT
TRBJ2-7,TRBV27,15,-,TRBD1,CASSQDSGQNYEQYF,TGTGCCAGCAGTCAAGACTCGGGACAGAACTACGAGCAGTACTTC
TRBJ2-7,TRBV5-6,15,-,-,CASSQGPSGLYEQYF,TGTGCCAGCAGTCAGGGCCCATCCGGCCTATACGAGCAGTACTTC
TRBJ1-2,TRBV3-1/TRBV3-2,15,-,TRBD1,CASSPHKGTGFGYTF,TGTGCCAGCAGCCCCCACAAGGGGACAGGGTTTGGCTACACCTTC
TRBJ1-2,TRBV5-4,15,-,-,CASRKEGGYLYGYTF,TGTGCCAGCAGGAAGGAGGGAGGGTACCTCTATGGCTACACCTTC
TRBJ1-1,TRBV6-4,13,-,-,CASRDRGGTEAFF,TGTGCCAGCAGGGATAGAGGGGGAACTGAAGCTTTCTTT
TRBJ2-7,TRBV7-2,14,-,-,CASSLSRQEPSQYF,TGTGCCAGCAGCTTATCACGGCAGGAACCCTCGCAGTACTTC
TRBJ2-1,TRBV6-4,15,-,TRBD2,CASSASGGYYNEQFF,TGTGCCAGCAGTGCTAGCGGGGGTTACTACAATGAGCAGTTCTTC
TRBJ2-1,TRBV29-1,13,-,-,CSVGVQLYNEQFF,TGCAGCGTTGGTGTACAGCTGTACAATGAGCAGTTCTTC
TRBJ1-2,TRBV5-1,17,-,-,CASSLAAGARRDYGYTF,TGCGCCAGCAGCTTGGCTGCAGGGGCCAGGCGTGACTATGGCTACACCTTC
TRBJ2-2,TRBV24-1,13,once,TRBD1,CATSDGTVGELFF,TGTGCCACCAGTGATGGGACAGTCGGGGAGCTGTTTTTT
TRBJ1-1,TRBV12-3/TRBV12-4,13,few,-,CASKRTAPAEAFF,TGTGCCAGCAAAAGGACAGCTCCAGCTGAAGCTTTCTTT
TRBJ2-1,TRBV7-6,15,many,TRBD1,CASSMGQGIGNEQFF,TGTGCCAGCAGCATGGGACAGGGGATTGGCAATGAGCAGTTCTTC
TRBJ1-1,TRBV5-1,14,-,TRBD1,CASSSTGGPTEAFF,TGCGCCAGCAGTTCGACAGGGGGTCCCACTGAAGCTTTCTTT
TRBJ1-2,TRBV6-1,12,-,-,CASSELRYGYTF,TGTGCCAGCAGTGAATTGAGGTATGGCTACACCTTC
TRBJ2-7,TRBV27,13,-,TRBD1,CASSPTGTYEQYF,TGTGCCAGCAGCCCGACAGGGACCTACGAGCAGTACTTC
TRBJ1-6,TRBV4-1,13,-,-,CASSQTGNSPLHF,TGCGCCAGCAGTCAAACAGGGAATTCACCCCTCCACTTT
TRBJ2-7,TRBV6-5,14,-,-,CASRGQWATYEQYF,TGTGCCAGCAGGGGTCAATGGGCAACCTACGAGCAGTACTTC
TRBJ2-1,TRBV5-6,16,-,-,CASSLESVSSYNEQFF,TGTGCCAGCAGCTTGGAGAGCGTGAGCTCCTACAATGAGCAGTTCTTC
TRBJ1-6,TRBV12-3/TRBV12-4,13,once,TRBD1,CASRDRGLTPLHF,TGTGCCAGCAGGGACAGGGGGCTGACACCCCTCCACTTT
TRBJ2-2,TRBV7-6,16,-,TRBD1,CASSATGGQITGELFF,TGTGCCAGCAGCGCCACAGGGGGACAGATCACCGGGGAGCTGTTTTTT
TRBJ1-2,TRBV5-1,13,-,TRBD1,CASSEGTGGGYTF,TGCGCCAGCAGCGAGGGGACAGGTGGAGGCTACACCTTC
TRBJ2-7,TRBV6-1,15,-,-,CASSEPSRPHYEQYF,TGTGCCAGCAGTGAACCCTCCAGGCCGCACTACGAGCAGTACTTC